The rows below give T cell receptor beta chains drawn from one sample of a study of vaccination and CD4 T cells after COVID-19. Via MiXCR, TCRdb re-called the PCR reads, giving one row per CDR3 protein. Of tens of thousands of distinct CDR3 sequences listed, around 37% were seen once; the top ten hold around 2.6%. Their target antigens are unknown. This material consisted of CD4+ T cells from blood, cultured in vitro, taken about 7 months after SARS-CoV-2 vaccination. Source of these receptors: a human donor who had recovered from COVID-19. CDR3s include the opening cysteine and the closing phenylalanine or tryptophan. A D gene is named only where the DNA matches it firmly. Clone size appears in some rows only: once, few, many, or a class for an expanded clone.

TRBV6-1,TRBD1,.,TRBJ1-1,TGTGCCAGCAGTGAGGGACAGGGGGCACCCATGAACACTGAAGCTTTCTTT,CASSEGQGAPMNTEAFF
TRBV7-8,TRBD2,.,TRBJ2-1,TGTGCCAGCAGACTATCGGGTAGCGGGTCCTACAATGAGCAGTTCTTC,CASRLSGSGSYNEQFF
TRBV20-1,TRBD2,.,TRBJ2-3,TGCAGTGCAGGTGGGGCGGGAGGGATCCCGAATACGCAGTATTTT,CSAGGAGGIPNTQYF
TRBV20-1,.,.,TRBJ1-5,TGCAGTGCCATCCCCCTGGGGGGAAAGAGCAATCAGCCCCAGCATTTT,CSAIPLGGKSNQPQHF
TRBV10-3,TRBD1,.,TRBJ2-1,TGTGCCATCAGTGAGCCTTGGACAGGGGATGAGCAGTTCTTC,CAISEPWTGDEQFF
TRBV27,TRBD1,few,TRBJ2-5,TGTGCCAGCAGACCGACAGGGCGCCAAGAGACCCAGTACTTC,CASRPTGRQETQYF
TRBV2,TRBD1,.,TRBJ1-2,TGTGCCAGCAGTGAGGGCAGGGGGTCGTATGGCTACACCTTC,CASSEGRGSYGYTF
TRBV6-5,TRBD1,.,TRBJ1-1,TGTGCCAGCAGGTACAGGGGGCCCCACACTGAAGCTTTCTTT,CASRYRGPHTEAFF
TRBV29-1,TRBD2,.,TRBJ2-1,TGCAGCGTTGAGATTGGACTAGCGGGAGTCAATGAGCAGTTCTTC,CSVEIGLAGVNEQFF
TRBV7-2,.,.,TRBJ2-7,TGTGCCAGCAGCTCTGCCTACGAGCAGTACTTC,CASSSAYEQYF
TRBV6-1,TRBD2,.,TRBJ2-5,TGTGCCAGCAGCCGTGGACTAGCGGGCGGGCTCGGGAAAGAGACCCAGTACTTC,CASSRGLAGGLGKETQYF
TRBV20-1,.,.,TRBJ1-1,TGCAGTGCTTATCGGGGCAGGGCCTACACTGAAGCTTTCTTT,CSAYRGRAYTEAFF
TRBV15,TRBD2,once,TRBJ2-3,TGTGCCACCAGCAAAGGACGGGTATTGCGGGAGGGGGGTACGCAGTATTTT,CATSKGRVLREGGTQYF
TRBV20-1,.,.,TRBJ2-7,TGCAGTGCTAGAGATGGGCCCGCGCTATCCGAGCAGTACTTC,CSARDGPALSEQYF
TRBV19,.,.,TRBJ1-1,TGTGCCAGTACCACAACAGTGGGTGTGTCTGAAGCTTTCTTT,CASTTTVGVSEAFF
TRBV28,TRBD1,.,TRBJ1-5,TGTGCCAGCAGTTTTAGGGGTGTGCGGTCAGGGGGCAAGCAGCCCCAGCATTTT,CASSFRGVRSGGKQPQHF
TRBV27,.,few,TRBJ2-6,TGTGCCAGCAGAGCTGGGGCCAACGTCCTGACTTTC,CASRAGANVLTF
TRBV12-3/TRBV12-4,.,.,TRBJ2-5,TGTGCCAGCAGTTTAACCGTACAAGAGACCCAGTACTTC,CASSLTVQETQYF
TRBV28,.,.,TRBJ2-5,TGTGCCAGCAGTCATACAGGAGGGGAGACCCAGTACTTC,CASSHTGGETQYF
TRBV7-2,TRBD1,.,TRBJ2-7,TGTGCCAGCAGCGCGGGACAGGGTCTAGGGGAGCAGTACTTC,CASSAGQGLGEQYF
TRBV28,.,.,TRBJ1-1,TGTGCCAGCACCCCGCGGGGTATTAACACTGAAGCTTTCTTT,CASTPRGINTEAFF
TRBV28,TRBD1,few,TRBJ1-6,TGTGCCAGCAACTCCCCGGGACAGGGGGCTAATTCACCCCTCCACTTT,CASNSPGQGANSPLHF
TRBV7-6,TRBD2,.,TRBJ2-2,TGTGCCAGCAGCTCGATAGCGGGAGCTAGCACCGGGGAGCTGTTTTTT,CASSSIAGASTGELFF
TRBV21-1,.,few,TRBJ1-6,TGTGCCAGCAGCAAACTCTCTCACCATAATTCACCCCTCCACTTT,CASSKLSHHNSPLHF
TRBV7-9,TRBD1,few,TRBJ2-1,TGTGCCAGCAGCCGTACACTCAGGGGGCTGTTCAATGAGCAGTTCTTC,CASSRTLRGLFNEQFF
TRBV19,.,.,TRBJ2-6,TGTGCCAGTAGGACAGCGTCTGGGGCCAACGTCCTGACTTTC,CASRTASGANVLTF
TRBV20-1,TRBD2,.,TRBJ2-6,TGCAGTGCTAGTACTAGCGGGAGAGGGCGAAGCTCTGGGGCCAACGTCCTGACTTTC,CSASTSGRGRSSGANVLTF
TRBV12-3/TRBV12-4,.,.,TRBJ2-2,TGTGCCAGCAGTTTCGCCGGGGAGCTGTTTTTT,CASSFAGELFF
TRBV6-1,.,few,TRBJ2-2,TGTGCCAGCATAAACACCGGGGAGCTGTTTTTT,CASINTGELFF
TRBV19,.,.,TRBJ1-2,TGTGCCAGTAGTATAAGGCGGAACTATGGCTACACCTTC,CASSIRRNYGYTF
TRBV5-8,.,.,TRBJ1-1,TGTGCCAGCAGCTGGGTAATGAACACTGAAGCTTTCTTT,CASSWVMNTEAFF
TRBV15,TRBD1,medium-sized,TRBJ1-2,TGTGCCACCAGCCCCGACAGGGGGCCTGCTAACTATGGCTACACCTTC,CATSPDRGPANYGYTF
TRBV7-9,TRBD2,once,TRBJ2-1,TGTGCCAGCAGCTTTAGCGGGGACAATGAGCAGTTCTTC,CASSFSGDNEQFF